This T cell receptor (beta chain) was documented in a study of T cells in women clearing cervical HPV infection. Regarding this clone: The CDR3 goes on 3 residues after the read ends, and that part is filled in from the germline J gene.

The germline V gene encodes CDR1 SNHLY and CDR2 FYNNEI. This CDR3 spans 15 amino acids. Sequenced by immunoSEQ multiplex PCR; TCRdb stores in-frame clones only, minus some. The repertoire table contains about 30,000 clones. What was sequenced was blood buffy coat. The clonotype comes from a woman aged 18-70 years with a cervical HPV16 infection that either progressed to CIN3+ or cleared (not recorded which). The V call is TRBV2, the J call TRBJ1-4; D is possibly TRBD1 (5 bases). The CDR3 loop reads CASTKTVGYNSPLFF. The DNA read from the CDR3 is TGTGCCAGCACTAAGACAGTCGGGTATAATTCACCA.